The rows below give T cell receptor beta chains drawn from one sample of a study of T cell changes during pregnancy in multiple sclerosis. Only in-frame clones appear in the TCRdb table, and some are missing; sequencing was by immunoSEQ multiplex PCR. The data hold around 56,000 clones, with about 85% observed a single time. Material: CD4+ T cells from peripheral blood mononuclear cells, obtained in the third trimester of pregnancy. The receptors originated from a female donor with multiple sclerosis, enrolled in a pregnancy study. Both conserved end residues are part of each CDR3. D genes are given only for firm matches. Expanded clones get a size class; other rows say once, few or many, or leave the size out.

D	length	J	V	size	DNA	CDR3
-	13	TRBJ1-1	TRBV2	-	TGTGCCAGCCGAGCCGTGGGGGGCACTGAAGCTTTCTTT	CASRAVGGTEAFF
TRBD1	14	TRBJ2-7	TRBV5-4	-	TGTGCCAGCAGCTTTAGAAACAGGGGCCACGAGCAGTACTTC	CASSFRNRGHEQYF
TRBD1	15	TRBJ1-2	TRBV28	-	TGTGCCAGCAGTATACGGGACAGGGGGGACTATGGCTACACCTTC	CASSIRDRGDYGYTF
-	14	TRBJ2-2	TRBV6-5	-	TGTGCCAGCAGGAAAACAGGGAACACCGGGGAGCTGTTTTTT	CASRKTGNTGELFF
-	16	TRBJ1-2	TRBV4-3	few	TGCGCCAGCAGCCAAGCTTTCAAACAGGATGATTATGGCTACACCTTC	CASSQAFKQDDYGYTF
TRBD2	16	TRBJ2-5	TRBV6-1	-	TGTGCCAGCAGTGGTGGGCTAGCGGGGAGCCAAGAGACCCAGTACTTC	CASSGGLAGSQETQYF
TRBD1	15	TRBJ1-2	TRBV2	-	TGTGCCAGCAGTGAACAGGGGGATAGGGGCTATGGCTACACCTTC	CASSEQGDRGYGYTF
-	14	TRBJ1-5	TRBV2	-	TGTGCCAGCACCCAACAGACGTCCCATCAGCCCCAGCATTTT	CASTQQTSHQPQHF
-	14	TRBJ1-1	TRBV19	few	TGTGCCAGTAGTATAACGGCCAGGGACACTGAAGCTTTCTTT	CASSITARDTEAFF
-	13	TRBJ2-7	TRBV7-9	-	TGTGCCAGCTCCTGGGGACTCTCAAGCGAGCAGTACTTC	CASSWGLSSEQYF
-	13	TRBJ1-5	TRBV2	-	TGTGCCAGCATGGGGTCGGGAAATCAGCCCCAGCATTTT	CASMGSGNQPQHF
-	15	TRBJ2-7	TRBV4-3	-	TGCGCCAGCAGCCAAGTCTCGACACCCGCGGGGGAGCAGTACTTC	CASSQVSTPAGEQYF
-	18	TRBJ1-1	TRBV7-9	-	TGTGCCAGCAGCTCCGTCGTGGTTCTTGGAGGGTTGAACACTGAAGCTTTCTTT	CASSSVVVLGGLNTEAFF
-	15	TRBJ1-1	TRBV6-1	once	TGTGCCAGCGAGATAACGGGGTTGGCAAACACTGAAGCTTTCTTT	CASEITGLANTEAFF
TRBD1	15	TRBJ1-1	TRBV6-5	few	TGTGCCAGCAGTACAAAAACAGGGGGCAACACTGAAGCTTTCTTT	CASSTKTGGNTEAFF
-	16	TRBJ1-6	TRBV4-2	-	TGTGCCAGCAGCCAAGATTCGGCAGGTATGGTTTCACCCCTCCACTTT	CASSQDSAGMVSPLHF
-	13	TRBJ1-6	TRBV30	once	TGTGCCTGGAGTCTCTCCTATAATTCACCCCTCCACTTT	CAWSLSYNSPLHF
TRBD2	14	TRBJ2-2	TRBV5-1	-	TGCGCCAGCAGCCGGGGGGGGTACACCGGGGAGCTGTTTTTT	CASSRGGYTGELFF
-	15	TRBJ2-1	TRBV6-5	-	TGTGCCAGCAGCCATACCCCCTCTGGGGGGAATGAGCAGTTCTTC	CASSHTPSGGNEQFF
-	13	TRBJ2-3	TRBV5-1	-	TGCGCCAGCAGCTTGACCGCCGGAGATACGCAGTATTTT	CASSLTAGDTQYF
-	20	TRBJ2-7	TRBV29-1	once	TGCAGCGTTGAAACTCCGACCTTCTTGGTAAGGGGGATCCTCTCCTACGAGCAGTACTTC	CSVETPTFLVRGILSYEQYF
-	12	TRBJ1-1	TRBV29-1	-	TGCAGCGCGAGGAGGGGCGCCACTGAAGCTTTCTTT	CSARRGATEAFF
-	14	TRBJ2-7	TRBV2	-	TGTGCCAGCAGTGAGTTTGCGGAGACCTACGAGCAGTACTTC	CASSEFAETYEQYF
-	16	TRBJ1-1	TRBV4-2	-	TGTGCCAGCAGCGATCTTTCTTCCAGAAGGAACACTGAAGCTTTCTTT	CASSDLSSRRNTEAFF
TRBD2	18	TRBJ2-2	TRBV9	few	TGTGCCAGCAGCATGGGGACTAGCGGGAGACGGGTCACCGGGGAGCTGTTTTTT	CASSMGTSGRRVTGELFF
-	14	TRBJ1-1	TRBV6-6	once	TGTGCCAGCACCCGGGCGGGGTGGGACACTGAAGCTTTCTTT	CASTRAGWDTEAFF
TRBD2	16	TRBJ2-5	TRBV9	-	TGTGCCAGCAGCGTAGGCTTAGCGGGAGGGGTCGAGACCCAGTACTTC	CASSVGLAGGVETQYF
-	14	TRBJ2-3	TRBV7-2	-	TGTGCCAGCAGCTTATTACAGGGCACAGATACGCAGTATTTT	CASSLLQGTDTQYF
-	18	TRBJ1-2	TRBV4-3	-	TGCGCCAGCAGCCAATCCTGGACGACTACAGGACTAAACTATGGCTACACCTTC	CASSQSWTTTGLNYGYTF
TRBD2	14	TRBJ2-3	TRBV2	once	TGTGCCAGCAGTGCTAGCGGGGTCACAGATACGCAGTATTTT	CASSASGVTDTQYF
-	12	TRBJ1-1	TRBV6-4	-	TGTGCCAGCAGTGGCCCAGGGATGGAAGCTTTCTTT	CASSGPGMEAFF
-	13	TRBJ1-5	TRBV2	once	TGTGCCAGCAGGGGAGGATCCGGGCAGCCCCAGCATTTT	CASRGGSGQPQHF
TRBD2	13	TRBJ2-7	TRBV5-1	few	TGCGCCAGCAGCTTGGCGGGGGGGGACGAGCAGTACTTC	CASSLAGGDEQYF
-	12	TRBJ1-1	TRBV19	-	TGTGCCAGTAGCACCTTAATGGGAGCCCCTTTCTTT	CASSTLMGAPFF
-	15	TRBJ2-3	TRBV6-6	-	TGTGCCAGCAGAAAGACGGGACTCAATTCAGATACGCAGTATTTT	CASRKTGLNSDTQYF
-	14	TRBJ2-7	TRBV11-2	-	TGTGCCAGCAGCTTGGGCTCCGGGGGCTACGAGCAGTACTTC	CASSLGSGGYEQYF